The clone carrying this T cell receptor beta chain was detected only a few times. The data are from a study of T cells in Graves' hyperthyroidism and ophthalmopathy. The CDR3 spans 14 residues. The V gene's germline CDR1 is MNHNS and CDR2 SASEGT. V gave up 6 bases and J gave up 0 bases, with 10 bases separating them. Amplification yielded TCR beta CDR3 regions, with RNA transcripts as the source. During a first-round RT-PCR of the TCR CDR3, the HTBI primer set was used. TCRdb re-analysed the multiplex PCR reads in MiXCR, keeping a single row per CDR3 protein. The sample has hundreds of thousands of distinct CDR3 sequences, about 14% seen once.

Material for sequencing was blood. The chain carries TRBV6-1 and TRBJ2-3, with D unresolved. The receptor's source is a man between 18 and 29 years old with Graves' ophthalmopathy. CDR3 DNA: TGTGCCAGCAGGCAGACAACGAGCACAGATACGCAGTATTTT. Translated, it gives CASRQTTSTDTQYF.